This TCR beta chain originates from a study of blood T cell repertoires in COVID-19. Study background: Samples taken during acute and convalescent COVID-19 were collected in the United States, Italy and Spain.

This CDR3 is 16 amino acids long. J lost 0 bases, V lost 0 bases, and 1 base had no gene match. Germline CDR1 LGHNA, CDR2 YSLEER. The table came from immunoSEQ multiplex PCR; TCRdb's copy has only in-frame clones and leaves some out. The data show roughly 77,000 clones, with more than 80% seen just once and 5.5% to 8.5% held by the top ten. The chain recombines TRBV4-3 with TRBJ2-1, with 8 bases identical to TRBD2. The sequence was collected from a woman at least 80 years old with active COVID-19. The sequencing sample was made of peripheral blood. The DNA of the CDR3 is TGCGCCAGCAGCCAAGAACTAGCGGTCTCCTACAATGAGCAGTTCTTC. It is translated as CASSQELAVSYNEQFF.